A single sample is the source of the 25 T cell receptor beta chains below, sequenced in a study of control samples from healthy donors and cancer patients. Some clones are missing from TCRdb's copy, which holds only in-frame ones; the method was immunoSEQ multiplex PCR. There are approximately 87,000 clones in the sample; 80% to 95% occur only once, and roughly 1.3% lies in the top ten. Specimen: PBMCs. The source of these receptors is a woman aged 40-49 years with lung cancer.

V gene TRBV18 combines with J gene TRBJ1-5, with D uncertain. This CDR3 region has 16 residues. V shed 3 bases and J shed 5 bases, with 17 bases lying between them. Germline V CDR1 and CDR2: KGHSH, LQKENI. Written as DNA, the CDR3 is TGTGCCAGCTCACCGTTGGGAGGAGTAGCGGATCAGCCCCAGCATTTT. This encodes CASSPLGGVADQPQHF. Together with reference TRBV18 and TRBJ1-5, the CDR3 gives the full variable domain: NAGVMQNPRHLVRRRGQEARLRCSPMKGHSHVYWYRQLPEEGLKFMVYLQKENIIDESGMPKERFSAEFPKEGPSILRIQQVVRGDSAAYFCASSPLGGVADQPQHFGDGTRLSIL.

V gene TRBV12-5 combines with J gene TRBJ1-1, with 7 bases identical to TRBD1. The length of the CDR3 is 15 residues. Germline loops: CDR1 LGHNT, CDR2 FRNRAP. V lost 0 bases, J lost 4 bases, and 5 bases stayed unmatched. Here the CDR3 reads CASGLVRTGGTEAFF. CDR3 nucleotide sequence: TGTGCTAGTGGTTTGGTGCGGACAGGAGGCACTGAAGCTTTCTTT.

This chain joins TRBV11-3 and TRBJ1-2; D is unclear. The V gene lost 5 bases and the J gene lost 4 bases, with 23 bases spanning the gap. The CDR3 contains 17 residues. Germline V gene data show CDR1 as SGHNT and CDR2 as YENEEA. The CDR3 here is CASSPDSGRTDFYGYTF. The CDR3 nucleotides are TGTGCCAGCAGCCCTGACTCGGGGAGAACGGATTTCTATGGCTACACCTTC.

CDR3 protein: CASSLTGGLSNQPQHF. The CDR3 DNA is TGTGCCAGCAGTTTAACCGGGGGGTTGAGCAATCAGCCCCAGCATTTT. V is TRBV28 and J is TRBJ1-5; the D gene is possibly TRBD1 (5 bases). V gave up 2 bases and J gave up 1 base, with 12 bases separating them. CDR1 MDHEN and CDR2 SYDVKM come from the germline V gene. This CDR3 has 16 residues.

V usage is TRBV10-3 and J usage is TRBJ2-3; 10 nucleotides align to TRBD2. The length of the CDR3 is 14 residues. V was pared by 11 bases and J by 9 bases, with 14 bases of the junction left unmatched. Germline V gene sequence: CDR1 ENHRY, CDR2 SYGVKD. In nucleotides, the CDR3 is TGTGCCCGGGGGGCTAGCGGGGGCCAGGGAACGCAGTATTTT. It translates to CARGASGGQGTQYF.

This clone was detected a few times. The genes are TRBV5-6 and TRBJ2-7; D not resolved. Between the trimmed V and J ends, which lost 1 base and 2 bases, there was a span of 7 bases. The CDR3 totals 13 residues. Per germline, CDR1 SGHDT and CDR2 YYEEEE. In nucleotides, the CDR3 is TGTGCCAGCAGCTTGCATCCTACCTACGAGCAGTACTTC. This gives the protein CASSLHPTYEQYF.

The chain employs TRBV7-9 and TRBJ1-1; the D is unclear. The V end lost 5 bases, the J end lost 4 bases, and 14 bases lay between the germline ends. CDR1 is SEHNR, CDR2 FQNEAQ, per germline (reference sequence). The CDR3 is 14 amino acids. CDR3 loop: CASSVPLAGTEAFF. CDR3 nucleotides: TGTGCCAGCAGCGTACCCCTAGCCGGCACTGAAGCTTTCTTT.

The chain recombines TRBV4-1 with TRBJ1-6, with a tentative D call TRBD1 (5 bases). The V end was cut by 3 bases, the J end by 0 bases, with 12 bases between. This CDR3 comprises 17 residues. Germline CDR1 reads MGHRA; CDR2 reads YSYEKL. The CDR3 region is CASSQGLQSSYNSPLHF. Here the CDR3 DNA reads TGCGCCAGCAGCCAGGGGCTACAATCCTCCTATAATTCACCCCTCCACTTT.

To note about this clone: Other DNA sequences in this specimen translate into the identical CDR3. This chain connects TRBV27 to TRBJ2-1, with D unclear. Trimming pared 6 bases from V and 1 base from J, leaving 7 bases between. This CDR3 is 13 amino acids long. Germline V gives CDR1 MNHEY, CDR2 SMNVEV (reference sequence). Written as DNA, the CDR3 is TGTGCCAGCAGCCTCGTTTCCTACAATGAGCAGTTCTTC. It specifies CASSLVSYNEQFF.

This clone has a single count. The CDR3 nucleotides read TGTGCCAGCAGCGAATTTGGGAGGGGCGAGCAGTACTTC. It encodes CASSEFGRGEQYF. This chain links TRBV11-2 with TRBJ2-7; TRBD2 agrees at 7 bases. V gave up 5 bases and J gave up 6 bases; unmatched junction bases: 7. This CDR3 has 13 amino acids. The germline V gene has CDR1 SGHAT and CDR2 FQNNGV. Variable domain in full (rest from reference TRBV11-2 and TRBJ2-7): EAGVAQSPRYKIIEKRQSVAFWCNPISGHATLYWYQQILGQGPKLLIQFQNNGVVDDSQLPKDRFSAERLKGVDSTLKIQPAKLEDSAVYLCASSEFGRGEQYFGPGTRLTVT.

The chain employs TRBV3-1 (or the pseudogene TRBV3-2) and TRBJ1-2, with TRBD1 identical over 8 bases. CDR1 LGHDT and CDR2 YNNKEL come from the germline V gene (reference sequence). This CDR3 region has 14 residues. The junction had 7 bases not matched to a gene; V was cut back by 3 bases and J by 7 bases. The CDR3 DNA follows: TGTGCCAGCAGCCAGGTCAGGGGGCAGGGTGGCTACACCTTC. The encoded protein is CASSQVRGQGGYTF.

CDR3 region: CASRYPGLAERDTQYF. In DNA, the CDR3 is TGCGCCAGCAGGTACCCGGGACTAGCAGAACGTGATACGCAGTATTTT. This rearrangement joins TRBV5-1 to TRBJ2-3; 9 positions agree with TRBD2. This CDR3 spans 16 amino acids. Germline loops: CDR1 SGHRS, CDR2 YFSETQ. V gave up 5 bases and J gave up 6 bases; unmatched junction bases: 13.

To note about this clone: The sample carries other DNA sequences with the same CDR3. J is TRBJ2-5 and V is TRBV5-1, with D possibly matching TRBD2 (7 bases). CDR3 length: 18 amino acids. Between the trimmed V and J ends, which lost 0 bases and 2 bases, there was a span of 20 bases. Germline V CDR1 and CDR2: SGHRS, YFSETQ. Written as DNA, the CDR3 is TGCGCCAGCAGCTTGGTTTCCCTAGGGGGGGGGAGTCAAGAGACCCAGTACTTC. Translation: CASSLVSLGGGSQETQYF.

The CDR3: CASSPLPGQGHGEQFF. The CDR3 region has the DNA TGTGCCAGCAGCCCCCTACCGGGACAGGGGCATGGTGAGCAGTTCTTC. The chain recombines TRBV7-9 with TRBJ2-1; 10 nucleotides match TRBD1. Germline CDR1 SEHNR, CDR2 FQNEAQ (reference sequence). This CDR3 is built from 16 residues. With 5 bases clipped from V and 9 bases from J, the junction kept 13 bases outside the gene matches.

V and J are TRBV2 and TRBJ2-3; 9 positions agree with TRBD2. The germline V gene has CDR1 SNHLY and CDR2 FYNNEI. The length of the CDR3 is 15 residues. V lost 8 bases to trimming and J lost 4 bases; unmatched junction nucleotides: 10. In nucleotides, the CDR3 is TGTGCCAGCCAAGAAGGAGCGGGGGGACCAGATACGCAGTATTTT. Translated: CASQEGAGGPDTQYF.

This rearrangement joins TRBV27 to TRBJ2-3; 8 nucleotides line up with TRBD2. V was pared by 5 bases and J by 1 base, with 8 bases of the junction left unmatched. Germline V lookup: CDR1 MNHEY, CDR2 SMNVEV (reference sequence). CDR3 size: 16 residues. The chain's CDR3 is CASSPLAAGGTDTQYF. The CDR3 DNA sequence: TGTGCCAGCAGTCCCCTCGCAGCGGGGGGCACAGATACGCAGTATTTT.

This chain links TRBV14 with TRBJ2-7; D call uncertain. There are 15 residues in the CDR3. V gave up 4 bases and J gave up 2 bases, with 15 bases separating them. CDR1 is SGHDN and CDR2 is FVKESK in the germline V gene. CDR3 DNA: TGTGCCAGCAGCCCGACCGGGTCATTTCCCTACGAGCAGTACTTC. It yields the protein CASSPTGSFPYEQYF.

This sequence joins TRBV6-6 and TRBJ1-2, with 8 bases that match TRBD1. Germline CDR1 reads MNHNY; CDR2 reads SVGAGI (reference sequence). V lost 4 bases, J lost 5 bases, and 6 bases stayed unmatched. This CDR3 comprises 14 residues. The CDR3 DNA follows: TGTGCCAGCAGTTCTGGGACAGGTACATATGGCTACACCTTC. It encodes CASSSGTGTYGYTF.

DNA for the CDR3: TGTGCCAGCAGTTTAAACTGGGGTGAAGCTTTCTTT. This encodes CASSLNWGEAFF. The V and J genes are TRBV5-6 and TRBJ1-1; no firm D call. The V gene's germline CDR1 is SGHDT and CDR2 YYEEEE. The CDR3 is made up of 12 amino acids. V shed 5 bases and J shed 7 bases, with 12 bases lying between them.

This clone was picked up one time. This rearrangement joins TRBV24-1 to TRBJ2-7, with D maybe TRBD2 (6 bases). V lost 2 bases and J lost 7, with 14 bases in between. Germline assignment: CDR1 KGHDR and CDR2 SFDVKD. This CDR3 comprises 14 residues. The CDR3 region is CATSDSGAGGEQYF. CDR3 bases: TGTGCCACCAGTGATTCCGGCGCTGGAGGGGAGCAGTACTTC.

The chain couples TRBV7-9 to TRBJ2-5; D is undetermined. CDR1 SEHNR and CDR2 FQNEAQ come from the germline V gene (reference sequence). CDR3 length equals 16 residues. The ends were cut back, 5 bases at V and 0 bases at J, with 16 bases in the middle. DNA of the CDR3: TGTGCCAGCAGCCCGGCAGTTCGGCAGAACCAAGAGACCCAGTACTTC. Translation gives CASSPAVRQNQETQYF.

The CDR3: CASSSRPSSYNEQFF. In DNA, the CDR3 is TGTGCCAGCAGCTCCAGGCCTAGCTCCTACAATGAGCAGTTCTTC. V is TRBV11-3 and J is TRBJ2-1; D gene unclear. The CDR3 runs 15 residues. V lost 4 bases, J lost 0 bases, and 10 bases lay in between. The germline V gene encodes CDR1 SGHNT and CDR2 YENEEA.

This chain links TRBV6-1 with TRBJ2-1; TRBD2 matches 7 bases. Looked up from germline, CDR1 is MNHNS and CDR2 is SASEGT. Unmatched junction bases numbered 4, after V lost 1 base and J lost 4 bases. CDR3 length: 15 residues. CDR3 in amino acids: CASSEGGGWYNEQFF. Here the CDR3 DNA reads TGTGCCAGCAGTGAAGGCGGGGGATGGTACAATGAGCAGTTCTTC.

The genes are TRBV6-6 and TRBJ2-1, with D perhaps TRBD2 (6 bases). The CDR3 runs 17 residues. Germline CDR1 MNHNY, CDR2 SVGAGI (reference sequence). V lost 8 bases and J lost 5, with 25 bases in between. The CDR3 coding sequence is TGTGCCAGCCGTCACGAAGCACGGGGACTTCAAAACAATGAGCAGTTCTTC. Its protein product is CASRHEARGLQNNEQFF.

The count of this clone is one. CDR3 nucleotide sequence: TGCGCCAGCAGCGCGATAATGAACACTGAAGCTTTCTTT. Translated: CASSAIMNTEAFF. J is TRBJ1-1 and V is TRBV5-1, with D hard to call. Trimming removed 4 bases at V and 0 bases at J, with 7 bases between. The CDR3 consists of 13 residues. The germline V gene encodes CDR1 SGHRS and CDR2 YFSETQ. The full variable domain, completed using reference TRBV5-1 and TRBJ1-1, is KAGVTQTPRYLIKTRGQQVTLSCSPISGHRSVSWYQQTPGQGLQFLFEYFSETQRNKGNFPGRFSGRQFSNSRSEMNVSTLELGDSALYLCASSAIMNTEAFFGQGTRLTVV.